Shown below are 7 T cell receptor beta chains from a single sample sequenced in a study of shared clonotypes between healthy human individuals. Generated by immunoSEQ multiplex PCR, the TCRdb table keeps only in-frame clones and is missing some. Here the sample spans hundreds of thousands of clones, 76% being singletons. The sequenced material came from PBMCs. The receptor source for this set is a woman aged 40 to 49 in good health. Some clones in this sample may be carry-over from other donors' samples.

Concerning this clone: Other DNA sequences from this sample encode an identical CDR3 as well. The J gene is TRBJ2-1, the V gene TRBV19; TRBD2 might be the D (9 bases). Germline CDR1 reads LNHDA; CDR2 reads SQIVND (reference sequence). This CDR3 spans 19 amino acids. Trimming stripped 4 bases from V and 7 bases from J, with 29 bases between. CDR3: CASSTAGGSAGGHRNEQFF. The CDR3 DNA reads as TGTGCCAGTAGTACCGCAGGGGGCTCGGCGGGAGGGCACAGAAATGAGCAGTTCTTC.

The rearrangement links TRBV7-9 to TRBJ1-4; D is possibly TRBD1 (6 bases). In germline, CDR1 is SEHNR, CDR2 FQNEAQ (reference sequence). The V and J ends lost 4 bases and 11 bases respectively, with 17 bases between them. The CDR3 covers 14 residues. This CDR3 reads CASSSDDRPVKLFF. DNA of the CDR3: TGTGCCAGCAGCTCAGACGACAGGCCCGTGAAACTGTTTTTT.

A remark on this clone: The sample contains more than one DNA sequence encoding this CDR3. The CDR3 bases are TGTGCCAGCAGCTTCGGGGGGAACACTGAAGCTTTCTTT. This encodes CASSFGGNTEAFF. The chain employs TRBV7-3 and TRBJ1-1, with a possible D match to TRBD1 (5 bases). CDR1 is SGHTA, CDR2 FQGTGA, per germline. The CDR3 length is 13 residues. V lost 3 bases and J 1 base, leaving 6 bases between the germline ends.

The chain employs TRBV10-2 and TRBJ2-7; 9 nucleotides match TRBD1. Germline lookup yields CDR1 WSHSY and CDR2 SAAADI. V lost 2 bases and J lost 3; bases outside the gene matches: 5. The CDR3 is 15 amino acids. The CDR3 protein is CASSEMGQGGYEQYF. CDR3 DNA sequence: TGCGCCAGCAGTGAGATGGGACAGGGTGGCTACGAGCAGTACTTC.

V gene TRBV11-2 combines with J gene TRBJ2-3, with D unclear. From germline, CDR1 is SGHAT and CDR2 FQNNGV. V was trimmed by 4 bases and J by 2 bases, leaving 10 bases between them. The CDR3 loop spans 14 amino acids. The CDR3 DNA reads as TGTGCCAGCAGCTCTCAGCTGGACACAGATACGCAGTATTTT. This gives the protein CASSSQLDTDTQYF.

The sample holds one count of this clone. The chain is built from TRBV5-1 and TRBJ1-1; no clear D gene. Germline V CDR1 and CDR2: SGHRS, YFSETQ. With 1 base removed from V and 0 bases from J, the gap between germline ends came to 4 bases. The CDR3 sequence is 13 residues long. The CDR3 reads CASSLTVNTEAFF. Written as DNA, the CDR3 is TGCGCCAGCAGCTTGACGGTGAACACTGAAGCTTTCTTT.

The genes are TRBV7-2 and TRBJ2-3; D is possibly TRBD2 (6 bases). Trimming took off 5 bases at V and 1 base at J, with 19 bases between the two ends. The CDR3 sequence is 17 residues long. Germline loops: CDR1 SGHTA, CDR2 FQGNSA. Written as DNA, the CDR3 is TGTGCCAGCAGCATCGGACACCCCGGGACTGGCACAGATACGCAGTATTTT. Its translation: CASSIGHPGTGTDTQYF.